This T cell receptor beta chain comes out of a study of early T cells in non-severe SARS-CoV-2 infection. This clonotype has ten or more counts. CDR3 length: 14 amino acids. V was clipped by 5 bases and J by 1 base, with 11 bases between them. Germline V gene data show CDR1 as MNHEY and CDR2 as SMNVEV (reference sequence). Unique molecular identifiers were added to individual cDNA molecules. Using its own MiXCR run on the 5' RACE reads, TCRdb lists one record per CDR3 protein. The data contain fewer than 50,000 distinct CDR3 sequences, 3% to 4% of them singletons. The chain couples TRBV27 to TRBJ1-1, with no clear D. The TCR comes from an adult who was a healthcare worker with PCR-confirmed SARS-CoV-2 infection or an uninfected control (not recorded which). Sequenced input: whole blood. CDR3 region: CASSTRTENTEAFF. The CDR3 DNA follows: TGTGCCAGCAGTACACGGACCGAGAACACTGAAGCTTTCTTT.